The 3 T cell receptor beta chains below were found in one sample sequenced in a study of OX40 agonist ivuxolimab in advanced cancers. Clones were read by immunoSEQ multiplex PCR, and TCRdb kept only the in-frame ones, dropping some. The top ten clones hold approximately 10% of a sample with around 30,000 clones, 70% to 80% of them seen once. The sample in question was CD4+ or CD8+ T cells sorted from blood, obtained in a trial of the OX40 agonist ivuxolimab. The source is an adult with an advanced solid tumor such as melanoma, head and neck, liver or kidney cancer.

The table lists this clone with a few counts. The V gene is TRBV7-6, the J gene TRBJ1-2, with a weak D call TRBD1 (5 bases). CDR3 length: 14 residues. V gave up 5 bases and J gave up 5 bases, with 15 bases separating them. Looked up from germline, CDR1 is SGHVS and CDR2 is FNYEAQ. The CDR3 DNA follows: TGTGCCAGCAGCCCGAAGGACACGGAGTATGGCTACACCTTC. This gives the protein CASSPKDTEYGYTF.

This clone was detected once. The CDR3 spells CAIRGGDRVYEQYF. CDR3 sequence (DNA): TGTGCCATCAGGGGGGGGGACAGGGTGTACGAGCAGTACTTC. This chain connects TRBV10-3 to TRBJ2-7, with 9 positions matching TRBD1. V shed 6 bases, J shed 4 bases, and the junction held 7 bases outside the gene matches. This CDR3 has 14 amino acids. Germline V gene sequence: CDR1 ENHRY, CDR2 SYGVKD.

A single count supports this clone. V gene TRBV7-9 combines with J gene TRBJ2-7; 8 bases line up with TRBD1. V was pared by 8 bases and J by 7 bases, with 7 bases of the junction left unmatched. CDR1 and CDR2 from the germline V gene are SEHNR and FQNEAQ (reference sequence). The CDR3 is made up of 12 amino acids. The CDR3 coding sequence is TGTGCCAGCCTCGGACAGGGCGGGGAGCAGTACTTC. Protein sequence: CASLGQGGEQYF.